The clone carrying this T cell receptor beta chain occurred many times. Its antigen is still unknown. The sample comes from a study of T-cell memory formation after mild COVID-19. Study observations and caveats: Chiefly within CM and EM were the contracting CD4+ clones; CD8+ ones were within EMRA. Cross-reactive memory apparently joined, as some responding clones appeared in pre-infection memory.

Sample barcodes and UMIs were carried by the TCR alpha and TCR beta cDNA libraries that 5'RACE generated with constant-segment primers. TCRdb called the 5' RACE reads again in MiXCR, with one record for every CDR3 protein. The sample lists a few hundred thousand distinct CDR3 sequences, around 21% occurring once. Germline V lookup: CDR1 SGDLS, CDR2 YYNGEE. With 3 bases clipped from V and 8 bases from J, the junction kept 8 bases outside the gene matches. The CDR3 is 15 residues long. The receptor was derived from an adult woman who had mild COVID-19 (a few samples of this study predate the infection). Cell type and time point are not known. The specimen sequenced was PBMCs or a T cell subset sorted from them (not recorded which). The rearrangement uses TRBV9 and TRBJ2-1; 10 positions match TRBD1. The CDR3 coding sequence is TGTGCCAGCAGCGCCTCCGGGACAGGGGCGGATGAGCAGTTCTTC. Protein product: CASSASGTGADEQFF.